This T cell receptor (beta chain) was observed in a study of cytomegalovirus exposure and HLA in healthy donors. About the study: Genetic ancestry analysis placed over 65% of the approximately 400 donors that were genotyped in the Caucasian-associated cluster. Study conclusions and caveats: About 180 TCR beta chains were listed as cytomegalovirus-associated. Per a prior analysis, the majority of TCR beta V segments were productive roughly 87% or roughly 30% of the time.

As regards this clone: The antigen is undetermined.

Researchers ran the PCR with 60 Vbeta and 13 Jbeta primers. Generated by immunoSEQ multiplex PCR, the TCRdb table keeps only in-frame clones and is missing some. This table holds roughly 130,000 clones, around 85% found once. This TCR came from a boy aged 5-17 years in good health and CMV-seronegative. Specimen: PBMCs.

The CDR3 region is CSLWRGITYEQYF. Here the CDR3 DNA reads TGCAGCCTCTGGAGGGGAATAACCTACGAGCAGTACTTC. The chain carries TRBV29-1 and TRBJ2-7, with a tentative D call TRBD2 (6 bases). CDR3 length: 13 amino acids. V shed 8 bases and J shed 2 bases, with 16 bases lying between them. From germline, CDR1 is SQVTM and CDR2 ANQGSEA.